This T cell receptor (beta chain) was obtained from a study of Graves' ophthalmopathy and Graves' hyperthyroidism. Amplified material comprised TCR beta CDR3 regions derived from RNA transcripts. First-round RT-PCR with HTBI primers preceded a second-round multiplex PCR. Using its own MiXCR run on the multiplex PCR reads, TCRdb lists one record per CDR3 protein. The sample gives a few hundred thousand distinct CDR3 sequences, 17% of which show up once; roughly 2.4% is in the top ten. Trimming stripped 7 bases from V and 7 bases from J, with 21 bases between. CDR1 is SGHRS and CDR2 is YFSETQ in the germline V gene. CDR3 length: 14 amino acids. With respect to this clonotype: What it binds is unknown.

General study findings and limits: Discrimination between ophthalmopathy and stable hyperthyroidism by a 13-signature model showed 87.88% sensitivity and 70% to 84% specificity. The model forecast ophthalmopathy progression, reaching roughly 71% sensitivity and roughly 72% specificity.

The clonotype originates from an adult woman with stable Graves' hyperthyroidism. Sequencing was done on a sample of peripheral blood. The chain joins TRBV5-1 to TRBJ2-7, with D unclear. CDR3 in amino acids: CASAPGGHPWEQYF. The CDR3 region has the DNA TGCGCCAGCGCGCCAGGCGGCCATCCCTGGGAGCAGTACTTC.